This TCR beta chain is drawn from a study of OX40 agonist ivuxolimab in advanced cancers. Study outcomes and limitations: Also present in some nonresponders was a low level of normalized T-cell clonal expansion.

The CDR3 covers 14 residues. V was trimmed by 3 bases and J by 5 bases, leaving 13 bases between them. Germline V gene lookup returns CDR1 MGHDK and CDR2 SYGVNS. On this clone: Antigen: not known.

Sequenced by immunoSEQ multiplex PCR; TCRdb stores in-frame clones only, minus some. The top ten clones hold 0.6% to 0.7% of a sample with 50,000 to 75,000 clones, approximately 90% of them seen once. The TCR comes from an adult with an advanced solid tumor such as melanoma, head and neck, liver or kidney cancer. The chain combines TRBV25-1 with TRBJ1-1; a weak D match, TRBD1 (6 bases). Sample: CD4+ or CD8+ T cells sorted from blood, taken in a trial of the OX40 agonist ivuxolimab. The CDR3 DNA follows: TGTGCCAGCAGTGACAGGGGCCGGATAACTGAAGCTTTCTTT. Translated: CASSDRGRITEAFF.